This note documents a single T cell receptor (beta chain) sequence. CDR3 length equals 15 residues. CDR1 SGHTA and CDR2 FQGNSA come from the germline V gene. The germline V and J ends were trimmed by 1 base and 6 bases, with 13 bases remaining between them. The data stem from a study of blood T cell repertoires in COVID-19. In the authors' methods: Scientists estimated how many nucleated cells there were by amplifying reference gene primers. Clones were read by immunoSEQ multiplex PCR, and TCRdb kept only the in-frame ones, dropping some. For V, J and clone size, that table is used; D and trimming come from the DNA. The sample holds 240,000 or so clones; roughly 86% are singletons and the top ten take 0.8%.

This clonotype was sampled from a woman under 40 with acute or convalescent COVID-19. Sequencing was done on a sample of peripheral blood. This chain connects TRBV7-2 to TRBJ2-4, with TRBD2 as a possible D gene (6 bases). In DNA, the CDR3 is TGTGCCAGCAGCTTAGGTTGGGGTAGCGGAAACATTCAGTACTTC. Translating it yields CASSLGWGSGNIQYF.